A single T cell receptor beta chain is shown here with its context. The CDR3 totals 17 residues. V shed 0 bases and J 3 bases; nucleotides not matched to a gene: 4. The V gene's germline CDR1 is SGHTS and CDR2 YDEGEE. Assay used: immunoSEQ multiplex PCR; TCRdb lists only in-frame clones, some missing. The data contain around 480,000 clones, about nine tenths of them singletons. The sample originates from a study of blood T cell repertoires in COVID-19. The sample was PBMCs or T cells enriched from blood (not recorded which). The J gene is TRBJ2-3, the V gene TRBV5-8, with 13 nucleotides matching TRBD2. The clonotype comes from a woman between 18 and 30 years old who had recovered from COVID-19. This CDR3 reads CASSLGRTSGGTDTQYF. CDR3 nucleotide sequence: TGTGCCAGCAGCTTGGGGCGGACTAGCGGGGGAACAGATACGCAGTATTTT.